These 16 T cell receptor beta chains share one sample of origin, sequenced in a study of blood T cell repertoires in COVID-19. Data came from immunoSEQ multiplex PCR; TCRdb stores just in-frame clones and leaves some out. The sample records roughly 150,000 clones, 88% being singletons. The sequenced sample was peripheral blood. The receptors shown here come from a man between 50 and 59 years old who had recovered from COVID-19.

This chain joins TRBV5-4 and TRBJ2-5; no reliable D call. Between the trimmed V and J ends, which lost 0 bases and 2 bases, there was a span of 8 bases. The V gene's germline CDR1 is SGHNT and CDR2 YYREEE (reference sequence). The CDR3 spans 14 residues. CDR3 bases: TGTGCCAGCAGCTTGGGGGCAGCTCAAGAGACCCAGTACTTC. Its translation: CASSLGAAQETQYF.

The chain employs TRBV11-3 and TRBJ1-5, with 7 bases that match TRBD1. V lost 5 bases to trimming and J lost 5 bases; unmatched junction nucleotides: 6. Looked up from germline, CDR1 is SGHNT and CDR2 is YENEEA. This CDR3 is 14 amino acids long. The CDR3 reads CASSPLTGDQPQHF. For the CDR3, the DNA is TGTGCCAGCAGCCCCCTAACAGGGGATCAGCCCCAGCATTTT.

The chain recombines TRBV7-2 with TRBJ2-7, with 11 bases fitting TRBD1. CDR3 length: 14 residues. V gave up 5 bases and J gave up 7 bases; unmatched junction bases: 7. CDR1 SGHTA and CDR2 FQGNSA come from the germline V gene. CDR3 bases: TGTGCCAGCAGCCCTGGACAGGGGGCAAGGGAGCAGTACTTC. Its translation: CASSPGQGAREQYF.

CDR3 residues: CASSIGRRVQQPQHF. For the CDR3, the DNA is TGTGCCAGTAGTATCGGGAGAAGAGTCCAGCAGCCCCAGCATTTT. The chain joins TRBV19 to TRBJ1-5; D call uncertain. The germline V gene has CDR1 LNHDA and CDR2 SQIVND (reference sequence). The CDR3 has 15 residues. Trimming took 3 bases from V and 7 from J, leaving 16 bases between them.

The V call is TRBV5-4, the J call TRBJ2-2, with 9 bases that match TRBD2. Germline CDR1 and CDR2: SGHNT and YYREEE (reference sequence). V shed 4 bases, J shed 6 bases, and the junction held 10 bases outside the gene matches. The CDR3 has 16 amino acids. The CDR3 sequence: CASSRGLASTSGELFF. CDR3 sequence (DNA): TGTGCCAGCAGCCGCGGACTAGCGTCGACGTCCGGGGAGCTGTTTTTT.

This rearrangement joins TRBV4-3 to TRBJ1-2; 10 bases are shared with TRBD1. V dropped 1 base and J dropped 4; count of bases not matched to a gene: 3. This CDR3 is built from 15 residues. From germline, CDR1 is LGHNA and CDR2 YSLEER. CDR3 coding DNA: TGCGCCAGCAGCCAAGGACAGGGGGCGATCTATGGCTACACCTTC. It is translated as CASSQGQGAIYGYTF.

The chain employs TRBV27 and TRBJ1-1; 7 nucleotides agree with TRBD1. Trimming took 5 bases from V and 0 from J; bases not matched to a gene: 6. Germline values: CDR1 MNHEY, CDR2 SMNVEV (reference sequence). The CDR3 is made up of 15 amino acids. The CDR3 DNA is TGTGCCAGCAGTCAATCGGACAGGATGAACACTGAAGCTTTCTTT. Residues: CASSQSDRMNTEAFF.

The V gene is TRBV7-2, the J gene TRBJ1-2; D perhaps matches TRBD1 (5 bases). Trimming cost V 5 bases and J 8 bases, with 24 bases left between them. The germline V gene encodes CDR1 SGHTA and CDR2 FQGNSA. This CDR3 is built from 16 residues. CDR3 in DNA: TGTGCCAGCAGCCCAGACGGCCAGGTGGCAGGGCGAGGCTACACCTTC. It encodes CASSPDGQVAGRGYTF.

The chain joins TRBV19 to TRBJ2-6, with TRBD1 matching over 8 bases. The CDR3 has 21 amino acids. Germline V gene sequence: CDR1 LNHDA, CDR2 SQIVND (reference sequence). V shed 7 bases, J shed 0 bases, and the junction held 20 bases outside the gene matches. The CDR3 DNA follows: TGTGCCAGTACATTCCAATGGCCCGGGACAGGACCCCGCTCTGGGGCCAACGTCCTGACTTTC. Its translation: CASTFQWPGTGPRSGANVLTF.

The rearrangement uses TRBV28 and TRBJ1-1; no clear D gene. The CDR3 is 13 amino acids. Germline V lookup: CDR1 MDHEN, CDR2 SYDVKM. Trimming pared 7 bases from V and 4 bases from J, leaving 13 bases between. CDR3 protein: CASIAGLGTEAFF. CDR3 sequence (DNA): TGTGCCAGCATAGCGGGCCTGGGCACTGAAGCTTTCTTT.

This clone was seen a single time. The chain employs TRBV12-3 or TRBV12-4 and TRBJ2-3; maybe TRBD1 (5 bases). Deletions cut 6 bases from V and 10 bases from J, with 17 bases between. The length of the CDR3 is 13 residues. CDR3 loop: CASSPDSEGAQYF. The CDR3 bases are TGTGCCAGCAGCCCCGACTCTGAAGGGGCGCAGTATTTT.

V is TRBV5-4 and J is TRBJ2-6; D possibly corresponds to TRBD2 (5 bases). The germline gives CDR1 SGHNT, CDR2 YYREEE (reference sequence). This CDR3 is built from 16 residues. V lost 0 bases and J 5 bases, leaving 12 bases between the germline ends. The CDR3: CASSLVAGERANVLTF. Here the CDR3 DNA reads TGTGCCAGCAGCTTGGTGGCGGGTGAAAGGGCCAACGTCCTGACTTTC. The whole variable domain, filled in from reference TRBV5-4 and TRBJ2-6, reads ETGVTQSPTHLIKTRGQQVTLRCSSQSGHNTVSWYQQALGQGPQFIFQYYREEENGRGNFPPRFSGLQFPNYSSELNVNALELDDSALYLCASSLVAGERANVLTFGAGSRLTVL.

This clone was picked up a small number of times. The V call is TRBV7-2, the J call TRBJ2-3; D may be TRBD1 (5 bases). The CDR3 runs 16 residues. Germline values: CDR1 SGHTA, CDR2 FQGNSA. Trimming took off 5 bases at V and 2 bases at J, with 17 bases between the two ends. CDR3 in amino acids: CASSPSRARATDTQYF. CDR3 bases: TGTGCCAGCAGCCCCAGCAGGGCTCGAGCCACAGATACGCAGTATTTT.

The CDR3 is CASARTDTQYF. CDR3 nucleotide sequence: TGTGCCAGCGCCCGGACAGATACGCAGTATTTT. The rearrangement uses TRBV27 and TRBJ2-3; the D is unclear. The CDR3 loop spans 11 amino acids. Germline assignment: CDR1 MNHEY and CDR2 SMNVEV (reference sequence). The V gene lost 8 bases and the J gene lost 3 bases, with 6 bases spanning the gap.

The chain uses TRBV9 and TRBJ2-7, with TRBD2 identical over 10 bases. The CDR3 covers 14 residues. Trimming took 0 bases from V and 6 from J; bases not matched to a gene: 3. Germline CDR1 and CDR2: SGDLS and YYNGEE. In DNA form, the CDR3 reads TGTGCCAGCAGCGTAGAGGGACTAGCGATCGAGCAGTACTTC. It specifies CASSVEGLAIEQYF.

J is TRBJ1-6 and V is TRBV27, with 8 positions matching TRBD1. The ends lost 6 bases at V and 7 bases at J; junction bases unmatched: 8. Germline CDR1 is MNHEY and CDR2 is SMNVEV (reference sequence). The CDR3 loop spans 15 amino acids. The DNA for the CDR3 is TGTGCCAGCAGACCTTGGGACAGGACCAATTCACCCCTCCACTTT. Amino acid sequence: CASRPWDRTNSPLHF.